This is a list of T cell receptor beta chains from one sample in a study of shared clonotypes between healthy human individuals. Method: immunoSEQ multiplex PCR; TCRdb's copy keeps in-frame clones and lacks some. The table lists roughly 1,800,000 clones, around 96% of them singletons. The sequenced sample consisted of naive CD8+ T cells sorted from blood. The receptor set was obtained from a man between 18 and 35 years old in good health. The CDR3 runs from the conserved cysteine through the conserved F or W.

>TRBV25-1
CASSDSTLNTEAFF
>TRBV7-9
CASSFPSGREQETQYF
>TRBV7-9
CASSPWGGFVNTQYF
>TRBV6-5
CASSYGIPDGELFF
>TRBV5-1
CASSPYYDREGVYGYTF
>TRBV5-6
CASSPQGYIQYF
>TRBV5-8
CASSLPTHGPETPPYEQYF
>TRBV7-6
CASSLWADSNQPQHF
>TRBV7-2
CASSLGLLYEQYF
>TRBV9
CASSGRDRYYNEQFF
>TRBV2
CASSKGQGAEYEQYF
>TRBV7-3
CASSLSSGPYNEQFF
>TRBV28
CASSSRRIGTVDPTGELFF